This TCR beta chain came from a study of T cell responses to AZD1222 COVID-19 vaccine. The analysis combined second doses at about 4 or about 12 weeks. Repertoires were generated with immunoSEQ multiplex PCR, while TCRdb's copy carries only in-frame clones and drops some. The sample contains over 120,000 clones, about 92% of which appear only once. The V gene's germline CDR1 is SGHRS and CDR2 YFSETQ. This CDR3 region has 13 residues. Trimming stripped 6 bases from V and 5 bases from J, with 14 bases between. The receptor was isolated from an adult who received the AZD1222 COVID-19 vaccine. This rearrangement joins TRBV5-1 to TRBJ2-5; D may correspond to TRBD1 or TRBD2 (5 bases each). Sequences were derived from peripheral blood, sampled 28 days after the second AZD1222 dose. This CDR3 is CASKGLWGETQYF. The CDR3 bases are TGCGCCAGCAAGGGGCTTTGGGGGGAGACCCAGTACTTC. Together with reference TRBV5-1 and TRBJ2-5, the CDR3 gives the full variable domain: KAGVTQTPRYLIKTRGQQVTLSCSPISGHRSVSWYQQTPGQGLQFLFEYFSETQRNKGNFPGRFSGRQFSNSRSEMNVSTLELGDSALYLCASKGLWGETQYFGPGTRLLVL.